The next 5 T cell receptor beta chains were all read from a single sample in a study of patients and donors after allogeneic stem cell transplantation (dated by TCRdb to about 2020). Libraries were constructed by RT-PCR. The sequencer was a NextSeq 550. Starting from the raw public reads, TCRdb applied fastp trimming at Q25, assembled clones with MiXCR and retained in-frame beta chains. Every distinct CDR3 protein forms one entry, paired with its most common genes and DNA. Within this sample are about a million distinct CDR3 sequences, with more than 15% of them counted one time only. Around 6% of the sample belongs to the ten largest clones. Sequenced input: blood, either unsorted or a sorted T cell fraction (not recorded which). The receptor source for this set is a human donor who was either an allogeneic HSCT recipient or a stem cell or donor lymphocyte infusion donor (not recorded which). It is not recorded whose cells these are; they may come from a transplant donor.

The chain has TRBV7-9 and TRBJ1-2; the match to TRBD1 covers 7 bases. There are 15 residues in the CDR3. The germline CDR1 and CDR2 sequences are SEHNR and FQNEAQ (reference sequence). J gave up 9 bases and V 0 bases, and 10 bases lay outside the gene matches. Written as DNA, the CDR3 is TGTGCCAGCAGCTTAGCGGGGGTCCGGGGACAGCGCTACACCTTC. This translates into CASSLAGVRGQRYTF. The complete variable domain, with remaining parts taken from reference TRBV7-9 and TRBJ1-2, reads DTGVSQNPRHKITKRGQNVTFRCDPISEHNRLYWYRQTLGQGPEFLTYFQNEAQLEKSRLLSDRFSAERPKGSFSTLEIQRTEQGDSAMYLCASSLAGVRGQRYTFGSGTRLTVV.

The chain carries TRBV28 and TRBJ2-1; D is unclear. Trimming pared 6 bases from V and 5 bases from J, leaving 14 bases between. Germline values: CDR1 MDHEN, CDR2 SYDVKM. This CDR3 is 14 amino acids long. As DNA, the CDR3 is TGTGCCAGCAGAGGGTCGACTCCAAACAATGAGCAGTTCTTC. It is translated as CASRGSTPNNEQFF.

The J gene is TRBJ2-3, the V gene TRBV12-3 or TRBV12-4; 13 nucleotides align to TRBD2. V lost 5 bases and J lost 1; bases outside the gene matches: 15. This CDR3 comprises 20 residues. CDR3 sequence: CASSPKRGLAGPLGTDTQYF. In nucleotides, the CDR3 is TGTGCCAGCAGTCCAAAAAGGGGACTAGCGGGGCCGCTAGGCACAGATACGCAGTATTTT.

There are a few counts of this clonotype. The chain employs TRBV20-1 and TRBJ2-1; D perhaps matches TRBD1 (6 bases). Looked up from germline, CDR1 is DFQATT and CDR2 is SNEGSKA (reference sequence). V was shortened by 4 bases and J by 2 bases, with 9 bases between the two germline ends. This CDR3 comprises 13 residues. In nucleotides, the CDR3 is TGCAGTGCTACCGGGACAACCTACAATGAGCAGTTCTTC. Its translation: CSATGTTYNEQFF.

V usage is TRBV6-1 and J usage is TRBJ2-5, with D tentatively TRBD1 or TRBD2 (6 bases each). V was clipped by 5 bases and J by 5 bases, with 21 bases between them. The V gene's germline CDR1 is MNHNS and CDR2 SASEGT. The CDR3 length is 16 residues. CDR3 nucleotides: TGTGCCAGCAGTCGCCCACTAGCCTCAGGGGTTGAGACCCAGTACTTC. Residues: CASSRPLASGVETQYF.